The 30 T cell receptor beta chains listed next were all sequenced from one sample in a study of liver allograft versus peripheral blood T cells (dated by TCRdb to 2018 to 2021). Broadly, across the study: T cell receptor repertoires present within transplanted livers were compared with repertoires in the peripheral blood of liver transplant recipients.

These reads were obtained on an Illumina MiSeq. TCRdb reprocessing: public reads trimmed at Q25 with fastp, clones called with MiXCR, in-frame beta chains kept. Identical CDR3 protein sequences are pooled into one entry, listed with their most common genes and DNA. Within this sample are some 3,400 distinct CDR3 sequences, with 15% to 20% of them counted one time only. The biggest ten clones account for 20% to 25% of the sample. The receptors here all came from a human patient who had a liver transplant. Following a transplant, some T lymphocytes may have been derived from the graft donor.

This clonotype occurred many times. The chain employs TRBV9 and TRBJ1-3, with D maybe TRBD1 (5 bases). V was trimmed by 0 bases and J by 9 bases, leaving 16 bases between them. CDR1 is SGDLS and CDR2 is YYNGEE in the germline V gene. This CDR3 is 15 amino acids long. CDR3 DNA: TGTGCCAGCAGCGTAGCGGCCACGGCGGGGGTCACCATATATTTT. Translation gives CASSVAATAGVTIYF.

In this sample, this clonotype turned up many times. V and J are TRBV5-6 and TRBJ2-2; D uncertain. The CDR3 loop spans 15 amino acids. Per the germline V gene, CDR1 is SGHDT and CDR2 is YYEEEE. V lost 4 bases, J lost 1 base, and 11 bases lay in between. CDR3: CASSPLPLNTGELFF. CDR3 DNA sequence: TGTGCCAGCAGCCCCTTGCCCCTGAACACCGGGGAGCTGTTTTTT.

A few counts support this clonotype. J is TRBJ2-7 and V is TRBV7-2, with TRBD1 matching 9 bases. CDR1 is SGHTA and CDR2 is FQGNSA in the germline V gene. The V segment lost 5 bases and the J segment 7 bases; nucleotides outside the gene matches: 12. The CDR3 has 15 residues. The CDR3 is CASSPLSTGGWEQYV. The DNA for the CDR3 is TGTGCCAGCAGCCCACTTTCTACAGGGGGCTGGGAGCAGTACGTC.

This clonotype is judged medium-sized (0.01 to 0.1%). J is TRBJ1-2 and V is TRBV6-2 or TRBV6-3, with 9 bases aligning to TRBD1. This CDR3 is 14 amino acids long. Germline CDR1 is MNHEY and CDR2 is SVGEGT. Losses at the gene ends were 6 bases for V and 2 bases for J; bases not matched to a gene: 4. The CDR3 DNA reads as TGTGCCAGCAGCCGGACAGGGGTGAACTATGGCTACACCTTC. It yields the protein CASSRTGVNYGYTF.

This clonotype is medium-sized. CDR3 DNA: TGTGCCAGCAGTACTAGGACAGGGGCTGGCAATCAGCCCCAGCATTTT. It specifies CASSTRTGAGNQPQHF. The rearrangement uses TRBV6-2 or TRBV6-3 and TRBJ1-5; 9 bases fit TRBD1. The germline V gene encodes CDR1 MNHEY and CDR2 SVGEGT. The CDR3 contains 16 residues. V lost 5 bases and J lost 2; bases outside the gene matches: 7.

This clonotype is labeled as medium-sized. The DNA of the CDR3 is TGTGCCAGCACCCAGGGGGCAGGGTCCTACACCTTC. Its translation: CASTQGAGSYTF. The chain has TRBV6-6 and TRBJ1-2; 8 bases align to TRBD1. The CDR3 loop spans 12 amino acids. Unmatched junction bases numbered 8, after V lost 7 bases and J lost 10 bases. From germline, CDR1 is MNHNY and CDR2 SVGAGI (reference sequence).

By frequency in the sample, this clonotype is medium-sized. This sequence joins TRBV6-5 and TRBJ2-7; a possible D gene is TRBD1 (6 bases). Trimming cost V 2 bases and J 0 bases, with 11 bases left between them. The CDR3 sequence is 15 residues long. The germline CDR1 and CDR2 sequences are MNHEY and SVGAGI. The CDR3 DNA reads TGTGCCAGCAGTTACGCAGGGGCCAGCTCCTACGAGCAGTACGTC. Amino acid sequence: CASSYAGASSYEQYV.

Relative to its sample, this clonotype is medium-sized. CDR3 loop: CAISESTGLPLHF. CDR3 coding DNA: TGTGCCATCAGTGAGTCTACAGGGCTACCCCTCCACTTT. The chain joins TRBV10-3 to TRBJ1-6, with D maybe TRBD1 (6 bases). The germline CDR1 and CDR2 sequences are ENHRY and SYGVKD. V was pared by 0 bases and J by 12 bases, with 9 bases between. This CDR3 is built from 13 residues.

This clonotype is medium-sized in the sample. The chain recombines TRBV11-2 with TRBJ1-1, with D maybe TRBD1 (6 bases). Trimming removed 10 bases from V and 1 base from J, with 16 bases in between. Germline V gives CDR1 SGHAT, CDR2 FQNNGV. This CDR3 comprises 14 residues. CDR3 amino acids: CATLTGWGNTEAFF. The CDR3 DNA follows: TGTGCCACCTTAACAGGGTGGGGGAACACTGAAGCTTTCTTT.

This clonotype is labeled as medium-sized. The V call is TRBV7-2, the J call TRBJ2-2; D possibly corresponds to TRBD2 (6 bases). Germline assignment: CDR1 SGHTA and CDR2 FQGNSA. The CDR3 totals 14 residues. The V and J ends lost 5 bases and 6 bases respectively, with 13 bases between them. The CDR3 DNA follows: TGTGCCAGCAGCCTAAGGAGGGACGCCGGGGAGCTGTTTTTT. Its translation is CASSLRRDAGELFF.

This clonotype qualifies as medium-sized. The chain joins TRBV5-5 to TRBJ1-6, with D tentatively TRBD1 (5 bases). Per germline, CDR1 SGHKS and CDR2 YYEKEE (reference sequence). Trimming took off 0 bases at V and 5 bases at J, with 12 bases between the two ends. The CDR3 is 16 amino acids. CDR3 DNA sequence: TGTGCCAGCAGCTTGGGGCAGGGTCGGAATAATTCACCCCTCCACTTT. Protein: CASSLGQGRNNSPLHF.

This clonotype ranks as medium-sized. The chain recombines TRBV7-2 with TRBJ1-2; D gene uncertain. The V gene's germline CDR1 is SGHTA and CDR2 FQGNSA. V shed 7 bases and J shed 4 bases, with 13 bases lying between them. CDR3 length: 13 residues. CDR3 protein: CASTPGGPYGYTF. CDR3 DNA: TGTGCCAGCACCCCGGGCGGCCCCTATGGCTACACCTTC.

By share of the sample, this clonotype is medium-sized (0.01 to 0.1%). The chain carries TRBV12-3 or TRBV12-4 and TRBJ1-1, with unresolved D. CDR3 length equals 13 residues. The V end lost 0 bases, the J end lost 11 bases, and 13 bases lay between the germline ends. The CDR3 sequence: CASSLASWGGAFF. CDR3 in DNA: TGTGCCAGCAGTTTAGCTAGTTGGGGTGGCGCTTTCTTT.

The chain recombines TRBV2 with TRBJ2-1; perhaps TRBD2 as D (6 bases). The ends were cut back, 6 bases at V and 4 bases at J, with 10 bases in the middle. The CDR3 is made up of 13 amino acids. Looked up from germline, CDR1 is SNHLY and CDR2 is FYNNEI. CDR3 bases: TGTGCCAGCAGGCCCGGGAGTTACAATGAGCAGTTCTTC. Translation gives CASRPGSYNEQFF.

There are a few counts of this clonotype. The genes are TRBV11-2 and TRBJ2-3, with 8 bases that match TRBD2. CDR1 is SGHAT, CDR2 FQNNGV, per germline. Germline trimming cut 7 bases from V and 2 bases from J; bases unmatched to any gene: 5. The CDR3 has 14 residues. CDR3 coding DNA: TGTGCCAGCACCATAGCGGGACACACAGATACGCAGTATTTT. Its protein is CASTIAGHTDTQYF. Variable domain in full (rest from reference TRBV11-2 and TRBJ2-3): EAGVAQSPRYKIIEKRQSVAFWCNPISGHATLYWYQQILGQGPKLLIQFQNNGVVDDSQLPKDRFSAERLKGVDSTLKIQPAKLEDSAVYLCASTIAGHTDTQYFGPGTRLTVL.

The chain joins TRBV7-2 to TRBJ2-1, with TRBD2 matching over 9 bases. This CDR3 contains 16 residues. V shed 4 bases, J shed 5 bases, and the junction held 9 bases outside the gene matches. CDR1 is SGHTA and CDR2 is FQGNSA in the germline V gene. CDR3 sequence reads: CASSSIAGAGHNEQFF. In DNA form, the CDR3 reads TGTGCCAGCAGCTCTATAGCGGGAGCTGGTCACAATGAGCAGTTCTTC.

This clonotype is judged medium-sized. This sequence joins TRBV20-1 and TRBJ1-2, with D perhaps TRBD1 (6 bases). The CDR3 spans 14 residues. The V end was cut by 3 bases, the J end by 8 bases, with 19 bases between. CDR1 and CDR2 (germline): DFQATT, SNEGSKA (reference sequence). CDR3 nucleotide sequence: TGCAGTGCTAGCCCCCTGACAGGTCTCGGAGGCTACACCTTC. Translating gives CSASPLTGLGGYTF.

This clonotype is categorized as medium-sized (0.01 to 0.1%). The rearrangement links TRBV6-5 to TRBJ1-2; TRBD1 matches 8 bases. The V gene end was trimmed by 5 bases and the J gene end by 8 bases; junction bases not matched to a gene: 7. Germline V gene lookup returns CDR1 MNHEY and CDR2 SVGAGI. This CDR3 comprises 13 residues. The CDR3 sequence is CASSRGQVGGYTF. CDR3 bases: TGTGCCAGCAGTCGGGGACAGGTTGGGGGCTACACCTTC.

This clonotype was detected ten times or more. The chain has TRBV12-3 or TRBV12-4 and TRBJ1-2, with D uncertain. CDR3 length: 13 amino acids. Trimming pared 6 bases from V and 2 bases from J, leaving 10 bases between. CDR3 nucleotides: TGTGCCAGCAGCTTGCATGAAAACTATGGCTACACCTTC. Translation gives CASSLHENYGYTF.

In its sample, this clonotype is medium-sized. The genes are TRBV15 and TRBJ1-3; D not certain. V lost 0 bases and J 4 bases, leaving 10 bases between the germline ends. Per the germline V gene, CDR1 is LNHNV and CDR2 is YYDKDF (reference sequence). There are 15 residues in the CDR3. The CDR3 coding sequence is TGTGCCACCAGCAGAGATCGAGACCCGGGAAACACCATATATTTT. It codes for CATSRDRDPGNTIYF.

For this clonotype: A much larger clone lies one base from this, so it may be a read error. The chain links TRBV5-6 to TRBJ1-5, with D possibly TRBD1 on 5 matching bases. CDR1 SGHDT and CDR2 YYEEEE come from the germline V gene. The CDR3 is made up of 14 amino acids. CDR3 in amino acids: CASSLWGGRQPKHF. CDR3 nucleotides: TGTGCCAGCAGCTTATGGGGGGGACGGCAGCCCAAGCATTTT.

Regarding this clonotype: A read error is possible here, since a much larger clone lies one base away. This chain joins TRBV10-1 and TRBJ2-7; D perhaps matches TRBD1 (5 bases). Per germline, CDR1 WNHNN and CDR2 SYGVQD (reference sequence). This CDR3 is built from 14 residues. Deletions cut 4 bases from V and 6 bases from J, with 16 bases between. The CDR3 sequence: CASSAQGSVSEQYV. CDR3 in DNA: TGCGCCAGCAGTGCTCAGGGTTCGGTCTCCGAGCAGTACGTC.

By share, this clonotype counts as medium-sized. As DNA, the CDR3 is TGTGCCAGCAGTTACACCGTCGACAGTTCTTATGGCTACACCTTC. Translated: CASSYTVDSSYGYTF. The chain recombines TRBV6-2 or TRBV6-3 with TRBJ1-2; D possibly corresponds to TRBD1 (5 bases). The CDR3 has 15 residues. CDR1 is MNHEY, CDR2 SVGEGT, per germline. The V end lost 2 bases, the J end lost 5 bases, and 15 bases lay between the germline ends.

This clonotype is labeled medium-sized. This rearrangement joins TRBV18 to TRBJ2-3; unclear D gene. This CDR3 is 13 amino acids long. CDR1 is KGHSH, CDR2 LQKENI, per germline. Trimming cost V 0 bases and J 5 bases, with 6 bases left between them. CDR3 coding DNA: TGTGCCAGCTCACCACCAGGCGGAGATACGCAGTATTTT. It specifies CASSPPGGDTQYF.

In its sample, this clonotype ranks as medium-sized. This rearrangement joins TRBV10-3 to TRBJ2-6, with D tentatively TRBD1 (5 bases). CDR1 is ENHRY and CDR2 is SYGVKD in the germline V gene. This CDR3 is built from 16 residues. Trimming removed 3 bases from V and 0 bases from J, with 9 bases in between. The CDR3 bases are TGTGCCATCAGTGACAGGGCCTTCTCTGGGGCCAACGTCCTGACTTTC. This translates into CAISDRAFSGANVLTF.

This clonotype rates as medium-sized. V is TRBV6-1 and J is TRBJ1-5, with TRBD1 as a possible D gene (5 bases). V lost 6 bases to trimming and J lost 3 bases, with 12 bases between them. This CDR3 has 14 residues. Germline CDR1 reads MNHNS; CDR2 reads SASEGT. The CDR3 loop reads CASSGGGNNQPQHF. The DNA for the CDR3 is TGTGCCAGCAGCGGCGGGGGAAACAATCAGCCCCAGCATTTT.

This clonotype is labeled as medium-sized. The genes are TRBV19 and TRBJ1-3; D possibly corresponds to TRBD1 (5 bases). V lost 11 bases and J lost 5, with 16 bases in between. CDR3 length: 13 amino acids. Germline V gives CDR1 LNHDA, CDR2 SQIVND (reference sequence). Here the CDR3 DNA reads TGTGCCGCAGGGTGGTCCGCGAGAAACACCATATATTTT. Translating gives CAAGWSARNTIYF.

Ten or more counts support this clonotype. The CDR3 sequence: CASSPKAHTGELFF. CDR3 nucleotides: TGTGCCAGCAGTCCCAAAGCCCACACCGGGGAGCTGTTTTTT. The J gene is TRBJ2-2, the V gene TRBV7-9; no clear D gene. This CDR3 is built from 14 residues. Trimming took off 6 bases at V and 3 bases at J, with 11 bases between the two ends. CDR1 and CDR2 from the germline V gene are SEHNR and FQNEAQ (reference sequence).

The chain combines TRBV2 with TRBJ1-2; TRBD1 is a possible D gene (6 bases). The CDR3 extends over 12 amino acids. Germline CDR1 is SNHLY and CDR2 is FYNNEI. Trimming pared 1 base from V and 8 bases from J, leaving 8 bases between. This CDR3 reads CASSEEGDGYTF. CDR3 coding DNA: TGTGCCAGCAGTGAAGAGGGGGACGGCTACACCTTC.

In its sample, this clonotype is medium-sized. As the CDR3 is not closed by the conserved phenylalanine or tryptophan, this likely results from a read error. The DNA is left out, because the CDR3 cannot be placed on it with certainty; the CDR3 is given as TCRdb lists it. This chain links TRBV5-6 with TRBJ1-2. Looked up from germline, CDR1 is SGHDT and CDR2 is YYEEEE. A total of 11 residues make up the CDR3, ends included. The CDR3: CASSLRQALSL.